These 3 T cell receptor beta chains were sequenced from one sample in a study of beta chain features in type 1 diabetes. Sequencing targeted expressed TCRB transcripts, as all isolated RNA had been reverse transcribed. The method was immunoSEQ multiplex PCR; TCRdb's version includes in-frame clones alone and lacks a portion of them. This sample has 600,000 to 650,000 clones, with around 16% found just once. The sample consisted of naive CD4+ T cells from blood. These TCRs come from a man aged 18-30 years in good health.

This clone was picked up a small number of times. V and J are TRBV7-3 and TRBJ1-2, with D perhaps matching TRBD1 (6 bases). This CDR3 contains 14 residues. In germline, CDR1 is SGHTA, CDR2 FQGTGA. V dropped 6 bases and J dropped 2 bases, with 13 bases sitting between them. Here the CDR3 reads CASSPGHNNYGYTF. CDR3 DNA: TGTGCCAGCAGTCCGGGACACAACAACTATGGCTACACCTTC.

The CDR3 spells CASSPTQGPYEQYF. The CDR3 DNA is TGTGCCAGCAGCCCCACCCAGGGTCCCTACGAGCAGTACTTC. The chain has TRBV7-2 and TRBJ2-7; tentatively, D is TRBD1 (5 bases). Trimming left V 5 bases short and J 2 bases short, with 13 bases between. Germline V CDR1 and CDR2: SGHTA, FQGNSA. The CDR3 length is 14 residues.

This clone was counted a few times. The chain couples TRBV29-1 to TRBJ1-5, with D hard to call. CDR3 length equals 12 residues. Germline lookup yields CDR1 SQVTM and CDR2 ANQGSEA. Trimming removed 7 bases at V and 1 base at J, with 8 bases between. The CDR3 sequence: CSAQSSNQPQHF. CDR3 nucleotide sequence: TGCAGCGCCCAATCCAGCAATCAGCCCCAGCATTTT.